Each of the 17 T cell receptor beta chains below was sequenced from the same sample in a study of long-term antiretroviral therapy in people with HIV. A v3.0 immunoSEQ assay was performed at survey level. The table came from immunoSEQ multiplex PCR; TCRdb's copy has only in-frame clones and leaves some out. The data hold 30,000 or so clones, with 93% observed a single time. Sequencing was performed on unsorted PBMCs, taken less than 6.8 years after starting antiretroviral therapy. The receptor set was obtained from a woman aged 40 to 50 with HIV.

The chain employs TRBV5-1 and TRBJ1-1; 11 bases are a match to TRBD1. This CDR3 is built from 14 residues. Germline V lookup: CDR1 SGHRS, CDR2 YFSETQ. The junction had 1 base not matched to a gene; V was cut back by 0 bases and J by 6 bases. CDR3 sequence: CASSLAGQGAEAFF. The CDR3 DNA sequence: TGCGCCAGCAGCTTGGCGGGACAGGGGGCTGAAGCTTTCTTT.

The chain recombines TRBV19 with TRBJ2-3; unclear D gene. The CDR3 runs to 11 residues. The V end lost 5 bases, the J end lost 4 bases, and 4 bases lay between the germline ends. The germline CDR1 and CDR2 sequences are LNHDA and SQIVND (reference sequence). The CDR3 sequence: CASSEADTQYF. The CDR3 region has the DNA TGTGCCAGTAGTGAAGCAGATACGCAGTATTTT.

The chain recombines TRBV19 with TRBJ1-1, with D possibly matching TRBD1 (6 bases). Germline V CDR1 and CDR2: LNHDA, SQIVND (reference sequence). Trimming took 4 bases from V and 3 from J, leaving 15 bases between them. This CDR3 comprises 15 residues. CDR3 amino acids: CASSSVGARYTEAFF. The CDR3 DNA sequence: TGTGCCAGTAGTAGCGTGGGGGCGAGGTACACTGAAGCTTTCTTT.

The chain is built from TRBV25-1 and TRBJ2-7; the D gene could be TRBD1 or TRBD2 (5 bases each). V was pared by 4 bases and J by 1 base, with 8 bases between. The CDR3 loop spans 13 amino acids. Germline values: CDR1 MGHDK, CDR2 SYGVNS. In DNA form, the CDR3 reads TGTGCCAGCAGTGGGGACCGATCCTACGAGCAGTACTTC. Protein: CASSGDRSYEQYF.

The chain is built from TRBV18 and TRBJ2-3; D call uncertain. The CDR3 consists of 15 residues. Germline loops: CDR1 KGHSH, CDR2 LQKENI. With 6 bases removed from V and 2 bases from J, the gap between germline ends came to 15 bases. CDR3 sequence: CASSQSVVATDTQYF. The CDR3 nucleotides are TGTGCCAGCTCCCAGAGCGTTGTGGCCACAGATACGCAGTATTTT.

This chain uses TRBV2 with TRBJ1-1; a weak D match, TRBD1 (6 bases). The CDR3 totals 15 residues. Trimming pared 2 bases from V and 5 bases from J, leaving 15 bases between. Germline loops: CDR1 SNHLY, CDR2 FYNNEI. CDR3 in amino acids: CASSEPGGQKTEAFF. Here the CDR3 DNA reads TGTGCCAGCAGTGAACCTGGGGGGCAAAAGACTGAAGCTTTCTTT.

The chain joins TRBV7-6 to TRBJ1-1, with TRBD1 matching over 12 bases. Per germline, CDR1 SGHVS and CDR2 FNYEAQ. This CDR3 is 18 amino acids long. V lost 3 bases to trimming and J lost 3 bases; unmatched junction nucleotides: 11. CDR3 sequence reads: CASSFSQGTGGAYTEAFF. CDR3 DNA sequence: TGTGCCAGCAGCTTTTCCCAAGGGACAGGGGGCGCGTACACTGAAGCTTTCTTT. Complete variable domain (other parts from reference TRBV7-6 and TRBJ1-1): GAGVSQSPRYKVTKRGQDVALRCDPISGHVSLYWYRQALGQGPEFLTYFNYEAQQDKSGLPNDRFSAERPEGSISTLTIQRTEQRDSAMYRCASSFSQGTGGAYTEAFFGQGTRLTVV.

The sample holds one count of this clone. The genes are TRBV30 and TRBJ1-2; D is unresolved. The CDR3 spans 15 residues. Germline CDR1 is GTSNPN and CDR2 is SVGIG (reference sequence). Deletions cut 0 bases from V and 5 bases from J, with 16 bases between. CDR3 sequence reads: CAWSVRKGGGYGYTF. The CDR3 DNA is TGTGCCTGGAGTGTAAGAAAGGGAGGCGGATATGGCTACACCTTC.

The chain combines TRBV10-3 with TRBJ1-1; no clear D gene. Trimming cost V 3 bases and J 8 bases, with 16 bases left between them. This CDR3 region has 14 residues. Germline V gives CDR1 ENHRY, CDR2 SYGVKD. The DNA of the CDR3 is TGTGCCATCAGTGATAACTTATCCCAACTCGAAGCTTTCTTT. This encodes CAISDNLSQLEAFF.

The table lists this clone with a few counts. This sequence joins TRBV7-9 and TRBJ1-1; TRBD1 matches at 7 bases. The CDR3 sequence is 15 residues long. Germline lookup yields CDR1 SEHNR and CDR2 FQNEAQ (reference sequence). With V trimmed by 3 bases and J by 7 bases, 11 bases remained unmatched. The CDR3 sequence is CASSLLKGARDEAFF. The CDR3 coding sequence is TGTGCCAGCAGCTTGCTTAAGGGGGCGCGGGATGAAGCTTTCTTT.

This sequence joins TRBV4-2 and TRBJ1-5, with unresolved D. CDR1 and CDR2 (germline): LGHNA, YNFKEQ. The V end lost 1 base, the J end lost 4 bases, and 11 bases lay between the germline ends. The CDR3 contains 15 residues. Here the CDR3 reads CASSQGRQTNQPQHF. CDR3 nucleotide sequence: TGTGCCAGCAGCCAAGGGCGGCAGACAAATCAGCCCCAGCATTTT.

This sequence joins TRBV29-1 and TRBJ2-7; 9 bases match TRBD2. The CDR3 is made up of 15 amino acids. The J segment lost 7 bases and the V segment lost 2 bases, leaving 12 bases of the junction unmatched. In germline, CDR1 is SQVTM, CDR2 ANQGSEA. CDR3 sequence reads: CSVEWAGGLTGEQYF. DNA of the CDR3: TGCAGCGTTGAATGGGCGGGGGGGCTCACGGGGGAGCAGTACTTC.

Only one count was recorded for this clone. This rearrangement joins TRBV5-6 to TRBJ2-7; TRBD1 matches at 9 bases. Looked up from germline, CDR1 is SGHDT and CDR2 is YYEEEE. The CDR3 contains 15 residues. The J segment lost 3 bases and the V segment lost 4 bases, leaving 8 bases of the junction unmatched. The CDR3 sequence: CASSLVRDRDYEQYF. In DNA form, the CDR3 reads TGTGCCAGCAGCCTTGTCCGGGACAGGGACTACGAGCAGTACTTC.

The chain recombines TRBV28 with TRBJ1-1; 7 nucleotides agree with TRBD1. This CDR3 is built from 14 residues. Germline V gives CDR1 MDHEN, CDR2 SYDVKM. Unmatched junction bases numbered 11, after V lost 6 bases and J lost 7 bases. CDR3 nucleotides: TGTGCCAGCAGATACACAGGGGCGACCTTTGAAGCTTTCTTT. Protein sequence: CASRYTGATFEAFF.

This clone was recorded only once. The CDR3 sequence is CASSVAGGAGTEAFF. Written as DNA, the CDR3 is TGTGCCAGCAGCGTAGCTGGGGGGGCTGGGACTGAAGCTTTCTTT. The chain joins TRBV9 to TRBJ1-1, with D possibly being TRBD1 (6 bases). Per germline, CDR1 SGDLS and CDR2 YYNGEE. The V and J ends lost 0 bases and 5 bases respectively, with 14 bases between them. This CDR3 comprises 15 residues.

The chain employs TRBV9 and TRBJ2-3, with 8 bases that match TRBD2. V gave up 1 base and J gave up 5 bases; unmatched junction bases: 6. The CDR3 sequence is 15 residues long. The germline V gene has CDR1 SGDLS and CDR2 YYNGEE. Here the CDR3 DNA reads TGTGCCAGCAGCGTAAACGGGGGGGTGGGAGATACGCAGTATTTT. This translates into CASSVNGGVGDTQYF. The full variable domain, completed using reference TRBV9 and TRBJ2-3, is DSGVTQTPKHLITATGQRVTLRCSPRSGDLSVYWYQQSLDQGLQFLIQYYNGEERAKGNILERFSAQQFPDLHSELNLSSLELGDSALYFCASSVNGGVGDTQYFGPGTRLTVL.

This clone was counted a few times. The gene calls are TRBV7-9 and TRBJ1-2; perhaps TRBD1 as D (5 bases). Germline loops: CDR1 SEHNR, CDR2 FQNEAQ (reference sequence). The CDR3 is 13 amino acids. Trimming cost V 1 base and J 2 bases, with 5 bases left between them. As DNA, the CDR3 is TGTGCCAGCAGCTTAGGACAGAACTATGGCTACACCTTC. Encoded protein: CASSLGQNYGYTF. The complete variable domain, with remaining parts taken from reference TRBV7-9 and TRBJ1-2, reads DTGVSQNPRHKITKRGQNVTFRCDPISEHNRLYWYRQTLGQGPEFLTYFQNEAQLEKSRLLSDRFSAERPKGSFSTLEIQRTEQGDSAMYLCASSLGQNYGYTFGSGTRLTVV.